This T cell receptor (beta chain) was observed in a study of identical twins listed by TCRdb under 2016. For context, the study as a whole: To test whether fetal clonotypes persist, this study deep-sequenced TCR alpha and beta repertoires from monozygotic twins, from unrelated adults of various ages, and from cord blood. Replicate twin experiments were performed at different times using different library preparation protocols to rule out contamination. The study at large found these results: Fewer insertions were carried by abundant cord blood beta clonotypes; a weaker similar trend was observed in young adult naive repertoires, while no such trend was observed in memory repertoires. Compared with coincidental sharing between unrelated individuals, out-of-frame TCR alpha sequences shared between twins had an excess of sequences with low generation probability. Zero-insertion analyses could be partly confounded by invariant T cells such as MAIT and iNKT, although diverse VJ usage argued against such confounding for most clonotypes. Recombination models systematically underestimated out-of-frame TCR alpha sharing in monozygotic twins but agreed with sharing between unrelated individuals. Excess twin sharing in beta out-of-frame sequences was weaker because fewer shared sequences lowered the signal-to-noise ratio. Because the same donors could not be followed over many years, the conclusions depended on cross-sectional statistical analysis.

Every donor in the study was a healthy Caucasian. The twin cohort comprised three pairs of female monozygotic twins, all aged roughly 18 to 29 years. Positive isolation kits from Invitrogen were used to isolate CD4+ and CD8+ T cell populations. This clonotype was seen ten or more times. The antigen this receptor binds is unknown. Base quality data are lacking; no much larger clone is found one base away. The library came from 5' RACE. TCRdb shows the sequencer as Illumina HiSeq 2000. Template switching added a universal primer binding site, and the final cDNA carried a unique molecular identifier that allowed TCR cDNA molecules to be counted accurately. Specific primers in the conserved constant-segment region were used to synthesize first-strand cDNA for the TCR alpha and beta chains. Each cDNA library was double barcoded, with a SMART-Mk sample barcode plus Illumina barcodes, to control for contamination. Two successive PCR steps introduced TruSeq adapter sequences along with Illumina sample barcodes. The TCR alpha and beta cDNA libraries were sequenced on the Illumina HiSeq platform using custom primers. For the original study's pipeline: Raw reads were processed with MiGEC to extract unique molecular identifiers, and MiXCR was used to determine CDR3 positions. Recombination models were inferred per individual with the repgenHMM and IGoR tools using an EM algorithm. The analysis of shared clonotypes was done with the tcR package in R, with sharing normalized by the product of cloneset sizes. To study raw recombination free of thymic and clonal selection effects, out-of-frame nonproductive sequences were analyzed. TCRdb reprocessed the public reads (quality trimming at Q25 with fastp, clone calling with MiXCR) and kept in-frame beta chains. Rows are unified per CDR3 protein, each entry keeping the most common DNA and genes. These V and J calls originate from TCRdb's pipeline instead of the authors' own analysis. The sample table lists over 250,000 distinct CDR3 sequences, less than 9.5% of them with a count of one. The top ten constitute about 7.1% of the sample.

The CDR3 covers 14 residues, taking in both the cysteine and the phenylalanine. This entry keeps only the CDR3 DNA: 42 bases, framed from base 1. The V and J ends are trimmed by 3 bases and 3 bases, leaving 12 bases between them. Sequences MGHRA (CDR1) and YSYEKL (CDR2) are obtained from the germline V gene. This sample was also put to use in a study of yellow fever vaccine responses in identical twins. Per that second paper: According to the authors, in identical twins the way T cells responded to vaccination appeared partly convergent and partly personalized. The study precisely tracked vaccine-responding T cell clones in identical twins.

The sample taken for sequencing was CD8+ T cells sorted from blood. The TCR originated in a woman between 18 and 29 years old in good health. This receptor chain uses TRBV4-1 and TRBJ2-7; TRBD1 is possibly the D segment (6 matching bases). At the DNA level, the sequence is TGCGCCAGCAGCCACCCCAACAGGGTCTACGAGCAGTACTTC. Its amino acids are CASSHPNRVYEQYF.